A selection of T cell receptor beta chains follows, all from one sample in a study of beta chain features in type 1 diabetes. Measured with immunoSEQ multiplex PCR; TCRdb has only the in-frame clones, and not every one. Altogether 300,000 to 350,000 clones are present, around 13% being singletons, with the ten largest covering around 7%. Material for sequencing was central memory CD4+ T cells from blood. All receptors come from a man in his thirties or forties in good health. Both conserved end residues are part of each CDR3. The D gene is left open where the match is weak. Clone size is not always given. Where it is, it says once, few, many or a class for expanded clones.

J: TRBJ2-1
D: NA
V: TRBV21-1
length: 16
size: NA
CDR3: CASSTERGGSYNEQFF
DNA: TGTGCCAGCAGCACCGAGCGGGGGGGCTCCTACAATGAGCAGTTCTTC

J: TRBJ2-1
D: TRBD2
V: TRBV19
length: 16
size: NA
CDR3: CASSIGTSGSYNEQFF
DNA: TGTGCCAGTAGTATAGGGACTAGCGGGAGCTACAATGAGCAGTTCTTC

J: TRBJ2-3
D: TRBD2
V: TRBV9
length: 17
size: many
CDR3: CASSVDGTSGVRDTQYF
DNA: TGTGCCAGCAGCGTAGACGGGACTAGCGGGGTCCGGGATACGCAGTATTTT

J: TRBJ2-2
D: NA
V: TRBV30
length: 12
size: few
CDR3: CAWRENTGELFF
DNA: TGTGCCTGGAGGGAAAACACCGGGGAGCTGTTTTTT

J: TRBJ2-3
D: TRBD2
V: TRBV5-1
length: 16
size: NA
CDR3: CASSSSGGASTDTQYF
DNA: TGCGCCAGCAGCTCTAGCGGGGGGGCTAGCACAGATACGCAGTATTTT

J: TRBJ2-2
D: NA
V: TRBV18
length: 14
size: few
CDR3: CASSRGANTGELFF
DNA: TGTGCCAGCTCACGAGGGGCGAACACCGGGGAGCTGTTTTTT

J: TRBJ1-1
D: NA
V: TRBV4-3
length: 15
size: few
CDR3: CASSQDLRGWDEAFF
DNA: TGCGCCAGCAGCCAAGACTTACGGGGCTGGGATGAAGCTTTCTTT

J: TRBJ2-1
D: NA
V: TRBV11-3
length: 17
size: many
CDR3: CASSLATARSSYNEQFF
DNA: TGTGCCAGCAGCTTAGCGACCGCCCGAAGCTCCTACAATGAGCAGTTCTTC

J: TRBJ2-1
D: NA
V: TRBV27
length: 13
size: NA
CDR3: CASSTLAANEQFF
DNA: TGTGCCAGCAGTACATTAGCGGCCAATGAGCAGTTCTTC

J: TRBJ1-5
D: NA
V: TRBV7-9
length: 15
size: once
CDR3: CASSSGGGSNQPQHF
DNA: TGTGCCAGCAGCTCTGGCGGGGGTAGCAATCAGCCCCAGCATTTT

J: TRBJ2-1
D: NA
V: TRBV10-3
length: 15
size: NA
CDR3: CAISRDRSSYNEQFF
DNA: TGTGCCATCAGTAGAGACAGAAGCTCCTACAATGAGCAGTTCTTC

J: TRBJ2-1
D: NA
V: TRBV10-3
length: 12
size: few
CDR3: CAISVAGDEQFF
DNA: TGTGCCATCAGTGTAGCAGGGGATGAGCAGTTCTTC

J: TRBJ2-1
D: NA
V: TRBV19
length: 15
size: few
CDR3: CASSIRGSDGNEQFF
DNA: TGTGCCAGTAGTATTCGGGGGTCAGACGGCAATGAGCAGTTCTTC

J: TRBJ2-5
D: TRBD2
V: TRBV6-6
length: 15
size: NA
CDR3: CASSYSILAEETQYF
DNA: TGTGCCAGCAGTTACTCGATACTAGCGGAAGAGACCCAGTACTTC

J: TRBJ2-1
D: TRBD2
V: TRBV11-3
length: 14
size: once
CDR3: CASSSWAGGSEQFF
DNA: TGTGCCAGCAGCTCATGGGCGGGAGGGAGTGAGCAGTTCTTC

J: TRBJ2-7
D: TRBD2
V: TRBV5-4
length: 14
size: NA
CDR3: CASSSRGGSYEQYF
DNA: TGTGCCAGCAGCTCCCGCGGGGGGAGCTACGAGCAGTACTTC

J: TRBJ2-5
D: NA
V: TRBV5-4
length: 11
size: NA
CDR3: CASSSQETQYF
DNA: TGTGCCAGCAGCTCTCAAGAGACCCAGTACTTC

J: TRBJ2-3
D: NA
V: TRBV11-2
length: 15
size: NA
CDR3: CASSPASAVTDTQYF
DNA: TGTGCCAGCAGCCCCGCCAGTGCAGTCACAGATACGCAGTATTTT

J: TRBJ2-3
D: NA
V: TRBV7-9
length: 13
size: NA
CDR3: CASPHPGTDTQYF
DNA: TGTGCCAGCCCCCACCCGGGCACAGATACGCAGTATTTT

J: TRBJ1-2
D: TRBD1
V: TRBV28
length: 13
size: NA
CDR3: CASSGQGHYGYTF
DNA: TGTGCCAGCAGTGGACAGGGTCACTATGGCTACACCTTC

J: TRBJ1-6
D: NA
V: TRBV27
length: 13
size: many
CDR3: CASSSGYDSPLHF
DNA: TGTGCCAGCAGTTCGGGGTATGATTCACCCCTCCACTTT

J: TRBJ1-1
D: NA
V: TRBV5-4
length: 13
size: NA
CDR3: CASSSMLNTEAFF
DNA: TGTGCCAGCAGCTCGATGTTGAACACTGAAGCTTTCTTT

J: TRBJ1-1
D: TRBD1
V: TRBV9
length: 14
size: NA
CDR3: CASSGQGVSTEAFF
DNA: TGTGCCAGTTCGGGACAGGGGGTGAGCACTGAAGCTTTCTTT

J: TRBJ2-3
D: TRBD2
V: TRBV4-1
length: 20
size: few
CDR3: CASSQDRVVAGGSRTDTQYF
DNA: TGCGCCAGCAGCCAAGATCGGGTAGTAGCGGGAGGGTCAAGGACAGATACGCAGTATTTT

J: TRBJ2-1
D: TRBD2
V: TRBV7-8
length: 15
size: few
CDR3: CASSSPGLSPNEQFF
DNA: TGTGCCAGCAGCTCTCCGGGACTATCGCCCAATGAGCAGTTCTTC

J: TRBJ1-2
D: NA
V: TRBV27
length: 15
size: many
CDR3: CASSSARGAGDGYTF
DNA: TGTGCCAGCAGTTCCGCCCGCGGGGCAGGGGATGGCTACACCTTC

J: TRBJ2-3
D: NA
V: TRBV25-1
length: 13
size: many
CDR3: CASSAGSTDTQYF
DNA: TGTGCCAGCAGTGCGGGTTCCACAGATACGCAGTATTTT

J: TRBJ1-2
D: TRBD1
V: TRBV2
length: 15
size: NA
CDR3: CASREQGAANYGYTF
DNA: TGTGCCAGCAGGGAACAGGGGGCAGCTAACTATGGCTACACCTTC

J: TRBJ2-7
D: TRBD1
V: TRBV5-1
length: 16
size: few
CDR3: CASSPIRQGAKGEQYF
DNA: TGCGCCAGCAGCCCGATACGACAGGGGGCTAAAGGGGAGCAGTACTTC

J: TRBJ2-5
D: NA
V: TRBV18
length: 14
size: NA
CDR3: CASSPPGRQETQYF
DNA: TGTGCCAGCTCACCACCCGGCAGACAAGAGACCCAGTACTTC

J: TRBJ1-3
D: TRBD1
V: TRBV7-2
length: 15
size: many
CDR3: CASSRDRGSGNTIYF
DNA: TGTGCCAGCAGTCGCGACAGGGGATCTGGAAACACCATATATTTT

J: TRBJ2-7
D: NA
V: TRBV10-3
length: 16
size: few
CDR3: CAISDGGRKIGYEQYF
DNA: TGTGCCATCAGTGACGGGGGGCGCAAGATAGGCTACGAGCAGTACTTC

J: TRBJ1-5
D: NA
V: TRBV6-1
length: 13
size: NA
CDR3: CSSVHTSNQPQHF
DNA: TGTTCCAGCGTACATACAAGCAATCAGCCCCAGCATTTT

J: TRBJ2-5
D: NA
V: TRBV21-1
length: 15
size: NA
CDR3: CASSKAPGQQETQYF
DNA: TGTGCCAGCAGCAAAGCGCCTGGACAGCAAGAGACCCAGTACTTC

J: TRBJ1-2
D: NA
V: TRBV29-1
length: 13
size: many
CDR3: CSVPGAGNYGYTF
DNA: TGCAGCGTCCCCGGGGCCGGCAACTATGGCTACACCTTC

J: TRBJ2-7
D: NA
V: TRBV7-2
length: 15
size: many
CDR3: CASTQSRGGGGEQYF
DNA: TGTGCCAGCACCCAATCGAGGGGCGGAGGTGGCGAGCAGTACTTC

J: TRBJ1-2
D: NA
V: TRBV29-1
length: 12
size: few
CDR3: CSVGWENYGYTF
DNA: TGCAGCGTTGGTTGGGAAAACTATGGCTACACCTTC

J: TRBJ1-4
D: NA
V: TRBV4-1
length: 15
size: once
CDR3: CASSQDEVINEKLFF
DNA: TGCGCCAGCAGCCAAGATGAGGTGATCAATGAAAAACTGTTTTTT

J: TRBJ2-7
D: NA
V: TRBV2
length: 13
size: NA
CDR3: CASSDGLSYEQYF
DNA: TGTGCCAGCAGTGACGGACTCTCCTACGAGCAGTACTTC

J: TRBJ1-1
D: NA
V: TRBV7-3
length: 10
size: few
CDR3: CASSGTEAFF
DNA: TGTGCCAGTTCGGGCACTGAAGCTTTCTTT

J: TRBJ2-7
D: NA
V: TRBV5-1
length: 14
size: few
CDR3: CASSLTEPAYEQYF
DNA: TGCGCCAGCAGCTTGACCGAACCAGCCTACGAGCAGTACTTC

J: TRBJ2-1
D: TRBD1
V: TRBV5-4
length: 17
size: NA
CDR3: CASPWTGGGEAYNEQFF
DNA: TGTGCCAGTCCCTGGACAGGGGGCGGGGAGGCCTACAATGAGCAGTTCTTC

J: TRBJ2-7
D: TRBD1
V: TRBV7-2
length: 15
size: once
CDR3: CASNAPTGGRNEQYF
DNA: TGTGCCAGCAACGCCCCGACAGGGGGCCGGAACGAGCAGTACTTC

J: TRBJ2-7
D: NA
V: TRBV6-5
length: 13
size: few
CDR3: CASRDIGGVEQYF
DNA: TGTGCCAGCAGAGACATCGGAGGGGTGGAGCAGTACTTC

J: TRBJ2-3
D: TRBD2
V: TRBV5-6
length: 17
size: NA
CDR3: CASSFGPSGRGTDTQYF
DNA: TGTGCCAGCAGCTTCGGTCCTAGCGGGAGGGGCACAGATACGCAGTATTTT

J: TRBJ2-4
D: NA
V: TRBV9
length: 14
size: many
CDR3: CASSVDTGGNIQYF
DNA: TGTGCCAGCAGCGTAGACACTGGTGGGAACATTCAGTACTTC

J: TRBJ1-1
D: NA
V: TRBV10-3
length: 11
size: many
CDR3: CAISETWSAFF
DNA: TGTGCCATCAGTGAGACGTGGTCTGCTTTCTTT

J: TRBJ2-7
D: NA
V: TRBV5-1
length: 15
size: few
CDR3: CASSKRPDRDSEQYF
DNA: TGCGCCAGCAGCAAGAGACCGGACCGAGACTCCGAGCAGTACTTC

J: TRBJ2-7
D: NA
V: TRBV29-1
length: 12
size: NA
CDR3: CSVRKPGVEQYF
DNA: TGCAGCGTTAGGAAGCCAGGGGTCGAGCAGTACTTC

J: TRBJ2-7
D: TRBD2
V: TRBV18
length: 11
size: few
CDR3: CASSTGEGTYF
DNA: TGTGCCAGCTCCACCGGGGAGGGGACCTACTTC

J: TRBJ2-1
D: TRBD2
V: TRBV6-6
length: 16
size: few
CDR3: CASSYMSSGGHNEQFF
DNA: TGTGCCAGCAGTTACATGTCTAGCGGGGGGCACAATGAGCAGTTCTTC

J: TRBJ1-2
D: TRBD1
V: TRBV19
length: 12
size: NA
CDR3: CASSIAGGGYTF
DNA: TGTGCCAGTAGTATAGCAGGGGGTGGCTACACCTTC

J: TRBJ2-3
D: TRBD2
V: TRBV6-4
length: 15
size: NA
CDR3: CASSRTSGGTDTQYF
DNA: TGTGCCAGCAGTCGGACTAGCGGGGGCACAGATACGCAGTATTTT

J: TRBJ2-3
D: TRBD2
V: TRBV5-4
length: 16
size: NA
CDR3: CASSLAGTSGGNTQYF
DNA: TGTGCCAGCAGCTTGGCCGGGACTAGCGGGGGGAATACGCAGTATTTT

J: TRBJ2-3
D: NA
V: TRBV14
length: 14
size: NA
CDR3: CASSREGRGDTQYF
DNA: TGTGCCAGCAGCCGTGAGGGGAGAGGAGATACGCAGTATTTT

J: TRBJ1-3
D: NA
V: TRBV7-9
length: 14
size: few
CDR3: CASSLAGTGNTIYF
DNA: TGTGCCAGCAGCTTGGCGGGGACTGGAAACACCATATATTTT